This T cell receptor (beta chain) came from a study of human thymus T cells. Study outcomes and limitations: Both thymic and peripheral blood repertoires showed apparently biased V and J usage.

Here immunoSEQ multiplex PCR was the method, and the copy in TCRdb shows in-frame clones only, minus some. The sample holds just over 45,000 clones, around 95% seen once. Comment on this clone: Its target is unknown.

The people who donated were healthy Finnish babies having corrective surgery for congenital heart defects. During surgery, roughly 0.5-1 mL peripheral blood was drawn from four of eight donors. Blood DNA came from all available leukocytes, not a fixed cell number. V was trimmed by 5 bases and J by 4 bases, leaving 9 bases between them. The CDR3 covers 13 residues. Germline V gene lookup returns CDR1 MDHEN and CDR2 SYDVKM. Sample: blood. This TCR was recovered from a girl under three years old with a congenital heart defect but otherwise immunologically healthy. This chain connects TRBV28 to TRBJ1-5; D ambiguous. The CDR3 region has the DNA TGTGCCAGCAGTCCCAGGAGGAATCAGCCCCAGCATTTT. Its protein is CASSPRRNQPQHF.